This T cell receptor beta chain was sequenced during a study of blood T cell repertoires in COVID-19. This clone appeared once. Only in-frame clones appear in the TCRdb table, and some are missing; sequencing was by immunoSEQ multiplex PCR. The sample contains roughly 35,000 clones, 85% of which appear only once. The CDR3 has 14 residues. Germline CDR1 and CDR2: KGHSH and LQKENI. Deletions cut 0 bases from V and 6 bases from J, with 10 bases between. The sequence was obtained from a human donor with acute or convalescent COVID-19. The donor label of this sample is uncertain. The V and J genes are TRBV18 and TRBJ2-3; D is ambiguous. The sequenced sample was peripheral blood. CDR3 nucleotides: TGTGCCAGCTCACCACCGTCCGCGCCGGATACGCAGTATTTT. This codes for CASSPPSAPDTQYF.